These 30 T cell receptor beta chains were sequenced from one sample in a study of monozygotic twins with inflammatory bowel disease. TCRdb re-called the 5' RACE reads and shows each CDR3 protein once, DNA omitted. This sample's clone table lists more than 300,000 distinct CDR3 sequences. Input material: blood. Receptor source: a human donor with ulcerative colitis or Crohn's disease, or a healthy co-twin of an affected twin (not recorded which).

This chain links TRBV5-6 with TRBJ1-1. The CDR3 is 14 residues long. Looked up from germline, CDR1 is SGHDT and CDR2 is YYEEEE. Here the CDR3 reads CASSWDRGITEAFF.

The chain couples TRBV29-1 to TRBJ2-3; TCRdb's D call, TRBD1, is unchecked because there is no DNA. The CDR3 is 12 residues long. Germline assignment: CDR1 SQVTM and CDR2 ANQGSEA. The CDR3 region is CSVGQDEDTQYF.

The chain employs TRBV11-2 and TRBJ2-5; the D call from TCRdb, TRBD2, cannot be confirmed without DNA. Germline V CDR1 and CDR2: SGHAT, FQNNGV. The CDR3 has 15 residues. CDR3 sequence: CASSLEGAGGETQYF.

The chain uses TRBV7-2 and TRBJ1-1. Germline V lookup: CDR1 SGHTA, CDR2 FQGNSA. This CDR3 spans 15 amino acids. CDR3 loop: CASRLGGIGNTEAFF.

This chain uses TRBV12-3 or TRBV12-4 with TRBJ2-3; TCRdb calls TRBD2, which cannot be checked without DNA. The CDR3 loop spans 18 amino acids. The CDR3 sequence is CASSLLRGGPVGGDTQYF.

This chain joins TRBV4-1 and TRBJ2-2; the D call from TCRdb, TRBD2, cannot be confirmed without DNA. Germline CDR1 and CDR2: MGHRA and YSYEKL. This CDR3 spans 16 amino acids. CDR3 residues: CASSQEGGRVVRELFF.

The chain employs TRBV15 and TRBJ1-1. CDR1 is LNHNV and CDR2 is YYDKDF in the germline V gene (reference sequence). The CDR3 loop spans 15 amino acids. The CDR3 spells CAASYGARVNTEAFF.

The gene calls are TRBV12-3 or TRBV12-4 and TRBJ2-3; TCRdb's D gene call, TRBD1, goes unchecked for lack of DNA. The CDR3 has 15 residues. The CDR3 spells CASSFANRGTDTQYF.

The chain uses TRBV20-1 and TRBJ2-7. CDR1 DFQATT and CDR2 SNEGSKA come from the germline V gene (reference sequence). This CDR3 is 13 amino acids long. CDR3 protein: CSAREGGVYEQYF.

The chain is built from TRBV5-1 and TRBJ1-4; the TCRdb D gene call, TRBD1, has no DNA to confirm it. This CDR3 is 14 amino acids long. Germline values: CDR1 SGHRS, CDR2 YFSETQ. This CDR3 is CASTPGTANEKLFF. Using reference TRBV5-1 and TRBJ1-4 for the parts outside the CDR3, the full variable domain is KAGVTQTPRYLIKTRGQQVTLSCSPISGHRSVSWYQQTPGQGLQFLFEYFSETQRNKGNFPGRFSGRQFSNSRSEMNVSTLELGDSALYLCASTPGTANEKLFFGSGTQLSVL.

CDR3: CASSAGGIPTEAFF. The chain recombines TRBV9 with TRBJ1-1. The V gene's germline CDR1 is SGDLS and CDR2 YYNGEE. This CDR3 is built from 14 residues.

CDR3 amino acids: CASSLYDREETQYF. The chain carries TRBV28 and TRBJ2-5; TCRdb selects TRBD1, and the lack of DNA leaves this call unchecked. The CDR3 is made up of 14 amino acids. CDR1 is MDHEN and CDR2 is SYDVKM in the germline V gene.

The chain recombines TRBV25-1 with TRBJ2-3; the TRBD2 assignment by TCRdb is unverifiable without DNA. The germline V gene encodes CDR1 MGHDK and CDR2 SYGVNS. This CDR3 comprises 11 residues. The CDR3 region is CASRRGDTQYF.

The gene calls are TRBV24-1 and TRBJ2-5; the D call of TRBD2 rests on TCRdb alone, since no DNA is present to check it. Germline V gene lookup returns CDR1 KGHDR and CDR2 SFDVKD. The CDR3 length is 15 residues. The CDR3 sequence is CATSDRGLRQETQYF.

V usage is TRBV20-1 and J usage is TRBJ1-1. The CDR3 runs 13 residues. Germline lookup yields CDR1 DFQATT and CDR2 SNEGSKA (reference sequence). CDR3 amino acids: CSAGTSGAAEAFF.

V usage is TRBV28 and J usage is TRBJ2-5; TCRdb's D call of TRBD1 is untestable without DNA. Germline CDR1 is MDHEN and CDR2 is SYDVKM. This CDR3 is built from 14 residues. The CDR3 sequence: CTSGVALHQETQYF.

This rearrangement joins TRBV7-2 to TRBJ2-7; the TCRdb D gene call, TRBD1, has no DNA to confirm it. The germline CDR1 and CDR2 sequences are SGHTA and FQGNSA. This CDR3 region has 16 residues. This chain's CDR3 is CASSLVGAGGSYEQYF.

The chain uses TRBV5-6 and TRBJ2-1; TCRdb picks TRBD1, but there is no DNA to check that call. Germline V CDR1 and CDR2: SGHDT, YYEEEE. The CDR3 is made up of 13 amino acids. CDR3 sequence: CASSAGQYNEQFF.

The V gene is TRBV20-1, the J gene TRBJ2-1; absent DNA, TCRdb's TRBD1 call cannot be checked. Germline V gene lookup returns CDR1 DFQATT and CDR2 SNEGSKA (reference sequence). The CDR3 has 15 amino acids. The CDR3 is CSARPPGGVYNEQFF.

The chain recombines TRBV9 with TRBJ2-7. CDR1 is SGDLS and CDR2 is YYNGEE in the germline V gene. This CDR3 comprises 15 residues. The CDR3 loop is CASSVGSGTLYEQYF.

The chain is built from TRBV7-6 and TRBJ2-7. The CDR3 extends over 11 amino acids. Germline V gives CDR1 SGHVS, CDR2 FNYEAQ. The CDR3 spells CASSLGAEQYF.

The chain joins TRBV20-1 to TRBJ2-5; absent DNA, TCRdb's TRBD1 call cannot be checked. Germline assignment: CDR1 DFQATT and CDR2 SNEGSKA (reference sequence). The CDR3 runs 14 residues. The CDR3 region is CSASPGTGLETQYF.

CDR3 loop: CASSSSDRGRRFF. The chain links TRBV7-3 to TRBJ2-1; TCRdb returns TRBD1, unconfirmable since there is no DNA. This CDR3 comprises 13 residues. Germline V gene lookup returns CDR1 SGHTA and CDR2 FQGTGA.

The V call is TRBV14, the J call TRBJ1-6; the TCRdb call, TRBD1, lacks DNA for checking. The germline V gene has CDR1 SGHDN and CDR2 FVKESK. The CDR3 is 13 residues long. The CDR3 reads CASSQAGNSPLHF.

CDR3 loop: CASSRSGTGNTGELFF. The V call is TRBV5-1, the J call TRBJ2-2; there is no DNA to check the TCRdb D call of TRBD1. The V gene's germline CDR1 is SGHRS and CDR2 YFSETQ. This CDR3 has 16 amino acids.

CDR3 amino acids: CSARKGHETQYF. The gene calls are TRBV20-1 and TRBJ2-5. Germline values: CDR1 DFQATT, CDR2 SNEGSKA (reference sequence). CDR3 size: 12 residues.

The rearrangement joins TRBV7-2 to TRBJ1-3. This CDR3 is built from 15 residues. Germline CDR1 is SGHTA and CDR2 is FQGNSA. CDR3 loop: CASSFSFGVGNTIYF. The whole variable domain, filled in from reference TRBV7-2 and TRBJ1-3, reads GAGVSQSPSNKVTEKGKDVELRCDPISGHTALYWYRQSLGQGLEFLIYFQGNSAPDKSGLPSDRFSAERTGGSVSTLTIQRTQQEDSAVYLCASSFSFGVGNTIYFGEGSWLTVV.

The chain employs TRBV20-1 and TRBJ2-5; TCRdb's D gene call, TRBD2, goes unchecked for lack of DNA. The V gene's germline CDR1 is DFQATT and CDR2 SNEGSKA (reference sequence). There are 14 residues in the CDR3. CDR3 sequence: CSATSGETQETQYF.

The chain has TRBV5-6 and TRBJ2-3; TCRdb's D call of TRBD1 is untestable without DNA. The CDR3 spans 14 residues. Per germline, CDR1 SGHDT and CDR2 YYEEEE. The chain's CDR3 is CASSLGTGTDTQYF.

The chain carries TRBV6-5 and TRBJ1-2; the TCRdb D gene call, TRBD1, has no DNA to confirm it. Germline lookup yields CDR1 MNHEY and CDR2 SVGAGI. CDR3 size: 16 residues. The CDR3 loop is CASSYRGQGGSYGYTF.